This TCR beta chain appears in the sequencing data of a study of a mutant IDH1 vaccine in newly diagnosed glioma. On the study more broadly: The initiation of vaccination occurred 4-6 weeks after radiotherapy alone, or with temozolomide cycles.

Indicated time point: week 23, last vaccination. The vaccine gave 300 ug of a 20-mer mutant IDH1 peptide subcutaneously per dose. Worth noting for this clone: The antigen remains unidentified.

Generated by immunoSEQ multiplex PCR, the TCRdb table keeps only in-frame clones and is missing some. In the table there are around 76,000 clones, approximately 85% of which are singletons. This receptor was obtained from a woman in her fifties or sixties with glioma. Specimen: PBMCs, collected from a glioma patient whose treatment included an IDH1 peptide vaccine.

CDR3 in amino acids: CASSPPWDDEQYF. CDR3 DNA: TGTGCCAGCAGCCCCCCCTGGGACGACGAGCAGTACTTC. The chain employs TRBV11-2 and TRBJ2-7, with D possibly being TRBD1 or TRBD2 (5 bases each). The CDR3 runs to 13 residues. Germline CDR1 and CDR2: SGHAT and FQNNGV. Trimming pared 5 bases from V and 5 bases from J, leaving 13 bases between.